The present TCR beta chain was sequenced within a study of cytomegalovirus exposure and HLA in healthy donors. It was the approximately 110-subject validation cohort, separate from the approximately 620-subject first cohort, to which the donors belonged. Details on this clone: Its target is not known.

Profiling relied on immunoSEQ multiplex PCR, and the TCRdb table lists in-frame clones only, not all of them. Seen here are some 90,000 clones, approximately 90% observed once, and the top ten hold 3% to 4%. V lost 7 bases to trimming and J lost 3 bases, with 25 bases between them. The germline V gene encodes CDR1 SQVTM and CDR2 ANQGSEA. The CDR3 has 16 residues. The study's findings and limits: One later analysis, an examination of the 90 to 150 validation repertoires, found that first-cohort TCR clusters tended to co-occur in them. The classifier was said to identify cytomegalovirus status with high specificity and sensitivity. In vitro checks showed that three CMV-associated chains really do target CMV antigens.

The sequence was collected from a woman aged 25 to 45 in good health and CMV-seronegative. V usage is TRBV29-1 and J usage is TRBJ2-7; D possibly corresponds to TRBD2 (6 bases). Sequenced material: PBMCs. DNA for the CDR3: TGCAGCGCCACCCGGAGGCTTCCGGGACTGGGCTACGAGCAGTACTTC. Its protein product is CSATRRLPGLGYEQYF.